The 9 T cell receptor beta chains below come from one sample, sequenced in a study of Graves' ophthalmopathy and Graves' hyperthyroidism. RNA transcripts were the template, and TCR beta CDR3 regions were amplified from them. HTBI-primed RT-PCR formed the first round, and a multiplex PCR formed the second. TCRdb reprocessed the multiplex PCR reads via MiXCR and lists one record per CDR3 protein. The sample has hundreds of thousands of distinct CDR3 sequences; about two fifths are singletons. The specimen sequenced was peripheral blood. The receptors here all came from an adult man with Graves' ophthalmopathy.

This chain uses TRBV12-3 or TRBV12-4 with TRBJ1-1; TRBD1 agrees at 7 bases. The ends lost 7 bases at V and 3 bases at J; junction bases unmatched: 5. CDR3 length: 13 residues. This CDR3 reads CASNSGGYTEAFF. The DNA for the CDR3 is TGTGCCAGCAATTCAGGGGGTTACACTGAAGCTTTCTTT.

Many counts were recorded for this clonotype. This chain joins TRBV9 and TRBJ1-3; TRBD1 is a possible D gene (6 bases). V lost 4 bases to trimming and J lost 0 bases, with 11 bases between them. Germline CDR1 reads SGDLS; CDR2 reads YYNGEE. The CDR3 spans 15 residues. The CDR3 DNA reads as TGTGCCAGCAGCCTCCGGACAGCCTCTGGAAACACCATATATTTT. The encoded protein is CASSLRTASGNTIYF.

This clonotype was detected ten times or more. V usage is TRBV24-1 and J usage is TRBJ2-5; 14 bases match TRBD2. V was pared by 4 bases and J by 7 bases, with 7 bases of the junction left unmatched. The length of the CDR3 is 16 residues. The germline CDR1 and CDR2 sequences are KGHDR and SFDVKD. The CDR3 region is CATSDPGLAGVGTQYF. CDR3 nucleotides: TGTGCCACCAGTGACCCGGGACTAGCGGGAGTTGGGACCCAGTACTTC.

Worth noting for this clonotype: The junction departs from germline at one end; a sequencing error may be responsible. This chain joins TRBV15 and TRBJ2-7, with D perhaps TRBD2 (6 bases). Germline V gene lookup returns CDR1 LNHNV and CDR2 YYDKDF (reference sequence). The CDR3 runs 16 residues. The CDR3: CAASGLRAGTPYEQYF. The CDR3 DNA reads TGTGCCGCCAGCGGACTCCGGGCCGGGACTCCCTACGAGCAGTACTTC.

This clonotype was seen repeatedly, ten times or more. The chain joins TRBV19 to TRBJ1-1, with D unresolved. The V end lost 4 bases, the J end lost 2 bases, and 11 bases lay between the germline ends. The CDR3 is 14 residues long. Germline V gene sequence: CDR1 LNHDA, CDR2 SQIVND (reference sequence). The CDR3 nucleotides read TGTGCCAGTAGTACAGAAGTCACAAACACTGAAGCTTTCTTT. Translation: CASSTEVTNTEAFF.

The sample holds many counts of this clonotype. The chain links TRBV20-1 to TRBJ2-7; maybe TRBD2 (8 bases). With 6 bases removed from V and 2 bases from J, the gap between germline ends came to 14 bases. The CDR3 consists of 13 residues. Germline CDR1 reads DFQATT; CDR2 reads SNEGSKA (reference sequence). In nucleotides, the CDR3 is TGCAGTGCAGGGGGCGGGGGGACCTACGAGCAGTACTTC. It encodes CSAGGGGTYEQYF.

There are many counts of this clonotype. The CDR3 protein is CASRATGYNSPLHF. The CDR3 nucleotides are TGTGCCAGCAGGGCCACGGGTTATAATTCACCCCTCCACTTT. This rearrangement joins TRBV7-6 to TRBJ1-6; D is unclear. Germline CDR1 SGHVS, CDR2 FNYEAQ. CDR3 size: 14 residues. V dropped 6 bases and J dropped 4 bases, with 10 bases sitting between them. Complete variable domain (other parts from reference TRBV7-6 and TRBJ1-6): GAGVSQSPRYKVTKRGQDVALRCDPISGHVSLYWYRQALGQGPEFLTYFNYEAQQDKSGLPNDRFSAERPEGSISTLTIQRTEQRDSAMYRCASRATGYNSPLHFGNGTRLTVT.

Concerning this clonotype itself: A junction end diverges from the germline sequence, so it may reflect a read error. The gene calls are TRBV10-3 and TRBJ2-5, with 8 bases that match TRBD1. Per germline, CDR1 ENHRY and CDR2 SYGVKD. This CDR3 has 14 amino acids. CDR3 coding DNA: TGTGCCAGCAGTCTCGACAGGGGCGGACAGCCCCAGTACTTC. This sequence encodes CASSLDRGGQPQYF.

The chain links TRBV29-1 to TRBJ1-4; D is uncertain. The CDR3 totals 14 residues. V lost 1 base, J lost 2 bases, and 8 bases lay in between. Germline V gives CDR1 SQVTM, CDR2 ANQGSEA. The DNA for the CDR3 is TGCAGCGTTGAAGGGGAACGGACTAATGAAAAACTGTTTTTT. Protein: CSVEGERTNEKLFF.